This T cell receptor (beta chain) was obtained from a study of T cell repertoires in cytomegalovirus infection. As for the study in general: HLA-C-restricted CMV epitopes, recently identified, and well-studied HLA-B-restricted ones were used by the study. Study-wide findings and caveats: HLA-C-restricted CMV clonotypes gave the most frequent clonotype in two of eight donors.

This clonotype occurred many times. Its antigen remains unidentified. TCRdb re-derived calls from the reads in MiXCR, one entry per CDR3 protein. Of roughly 920,000 distinct CDR3 sequences in the sample, 31% were seen once. This receptor was identified in a human donor in good health (CMV status not recorded). Some clones in this sample may be carry-over from other donors' samples. Sequences were derived from cultured CD8+ T cells from PBMCs, sampled from culture after CMV antigen stimulation.

CDR3 coding DNA: TGTGCCAGCAGCCCACAAGGTGCAGGGCCCTACGAGCAGTACTTC. This encodes CASSPQGAGPYEQYF. The J gene is TRBJ2-7, the V gene TRBV6-1, with a tentative D call TRBD1 (5 bases). Germline CDR1 reads MNHNS; CDR2 reads SASEGT. Trimming took off 6 bases at V and 2 bases at J, with 17 bases between the two ends. This CDR3 has 15 amino acids.